This is a list of T cell receptor beta chains from one sample in a study of CD8 T cells in Susac syndrome. TCRdb re-called the immunoSEQ multiplex PCR reads through MiXCR, storing one row per CDR3 protein. The sample has more than 200,000 distinct CDR3 sequences, about 94% seen once. Sequenced material: CD4+ T cells from PBMCs. Receptors originate from a human donor with multiple sclerosis. CDR3s leave out the opening cysteine and the closing phenylalanine or tryptophan. D genes are given only for firm matches. Clone size is stated in some rows and not others, as once, few, many or a class when expanded.

j_call | d_call | clone_size | v_call | cdr3_aa
TRBJ1-2 | . | . | TRBV12-3/TRBV12-4 | ASSFQGRGYT
TRBJ1-3 | . | . | TRBV3-1 | ASSQLRGPGNTIY
TRBJ1-3 | . | . | TRBV30 | AWSHGPGNTIY
TRBJ2-5 | . | . | TRBV21-1 | ASTRDREETQY
TRBJ2-2 | TRBD2 | . | TRBV2 | ASSYRTSGGSGELF
TRBJ2-5 | . | . | TRBV6-2/TRBV6-3 | ASRNGVGETQY
TRBJ1-5 | . | . | TRBV6-6 | AAGSNQPQH
TRBJ1-6 | . | . | TRBV10-1 | ASSESRAGSSPLH
TRBJ2-2 | . | . | TRBV7-7 | ASSQREGGELF
TRBJ1-1 | . | . | TRBV7-9 | ASTTAPRHTEAF
TRBJ2-5 | TRBD2 | . | TRBV20-1 | SARPGRGEETQY
TRBJ2-5 | . | . | TRBV7-3 | ASSLGSSMETQY
TRBJ2-6 | . | . | TRBV19 | ASSIAAGVGANVLT
TRBJ1-1 | . | . | TRBV6-5 | ASSVTDRPPTEAF
TRBJ1-2 | . | . | TRBV14 | ASSQVSSLGRYT
TRBJ2-7 | . | . | TRBV5-1 | ASSFDDYEQY
TRBJ2-5 | TRBD2 | . | TRBV5-1 | ASSHGLAGEETQY
TRBJ1-5 | . | . | TRBV3-1 | ASSPTLGNQPQH
TRBJ2-7 | . | . | TRBV7-3 | ASSLMPGIEQY
TRBJ1-1 | . | . | TRBV29-1 | SVAGVMNTEAF
TRBJ1-2 | . | . | TRBV2 | ASRQTGRGGSDGYT
TRBJ2-1 | . | . | TRBV7-2 | ASSPEAGNEQF
TRBJ1-5 | . | once | TRBV19 | ASSTDSAWDQPQH
TRBJ2-2 | TRBD2 | . | TRBV7-3 | ASSPVPGGRSGGELF
TRBJ1-1 | . | once | TRBV29-1 | SITGGSINTEAF
TRBJ1-2 | . | . | TRBV7-9 | ASSLSGEFSYGYT
TRBJ1-6 | . | . | TRBV30 | AWKEGSGFPLH
TRBJ1-5 | . | . | TRBV12-3/TRBV12-4 | ASSLQGPLGTQH